These 11 T cell receptor beta chains were all obtained from the same sample, sequenced in a study of blood T cells in healthy people across ages. For the second PCR, which ran for about 6 to 11 cycles, a sample-barcoded 5' primer and a J-beta primer mix were used. TCRdb ran MiXCR on the 5' RACE reads and lists one entry per CDR3 protein. This table has just over 1 million distinct CDR3 sequences, under 45% appearing once. Sequencing was done on a sample of blood. Receptors were obtained from a woman aged 55-70 years in good health.

CDR3 nucleotides: TGTGCCAGCACGGCGATCCACGGGCAGTACTTC. Protein sequence: CASTAIHGQYF. The V call is TRBV6-1, the J call TRBJ2-7; D remains unclear. Germline V gene sequence: CDR1 MNHNS, CDR2 SASEGT. Trimming stripped 7 bases from V and 9 bases from J, with 13 bases between. The CDR3 extends over 11 amino acids.

The V and J genes are TRBV7-6 and TRBJ2-7; D remains unclear. The V end lost 3 bases, the J end lost 0 bases, and 9 bases lay between the germline ends. This CDR3 contains 14 residues. The germline V gene encodes CDR1 SGHVS and CDR2 FNYEAQ. The CDR3 nucleotides are TGTGCCAGCAGCTTTGGGCCTCACTCCTACGAGCAGTACTTC. Encoded protein: CASSFGPHSYEQYF.

In its sample, this clonotype was seen a few times. This chain joins TRBV12-3 or TRBV12-4 and TRBJ2-5; D may match TRBD1 or TRBD2 (5 bases each). V was cut by 3 bases and J by 1 base, with 12 bases left in between. The CDR3 totals 15 residues. The CDR3 protein is CASSFEGRSQETQYF. DNA of the CDR3: TGTGCCAGCAGTTTTGAGGGACGGAGCCAAGAGACCCAGTACTTC.

The chain combines TRBV4-1 with TRBJ2-2; tentatively, D is TRBD2 (5 bases). V shed 3 bases and J shed 4 bases, with 6 bases lying between them. Germline CDR1 MGHRA, CDR2 YSYEKL. The CDR3 is 13 amino acids. The CDR3 DNA sequence: TGCGCCAGCAGCCAGAGGGCCACCGGGGAGCTGTTTTTT. Its translation is CASSQRATGELFF.

CDR3 in amino acids: CATSRDPPGLAGYQETQYF. The CDR3 nucleotides read TGTGCCACCAGCAGAGATCCCCCGGGACTAGCGGGGTACCAAGAGACCCAGTACTTC. The chain is built from TRBV15 and TRBJ2-5; 13 positions agree with TRBD2. This CDR3 has 19 amino acids. V was clipped by 0 bases and J by 0 bases; unmatched bases: 7. Germline loops: CDR1 LNHNV, CDR2 YYDKDF (reference sequence).

The CDR3 loop reads CSAERGKETQYF. In nucleotides, the CDR3 is TGCAGTGCCGAAAGGGGGAAAGAGACCCAGTACTTC. V is TRBV20-1 and J is TRBJ2-5; maybe TRBD1 (6 bases). V gave up 6 bases and J gave up 3 bases, with 11 bases separating them. The germline V gene has CDR1 DFQATT and CDR2 SNEGSKA (reference sequence). The CDR3 loop spans 12 amino acids.

The CDR3 nucleotides read TGTGCCAGCAGCCCGTTGACTAGCGGGGGGGTCGTAACAGATACGCAGTATTTT. Translated, it gives CASSPLTSGGVVTDTQYF. The gene calls are TRBV4-2 and TRBJ2-3; 14 nucleotides agree with TRBD2. Germline CDR1 reads LGHNA; CDR2 reads YNFKEQ. With 4 bases clipped from V and 3 bases from J, the junction kept 9 bases outside the gene matches. The CDR3 length is 18 residues.

This clonotype has just a few counts. The J gene is TRBJ2-4, the V gene TRBV6-5, with D maybe TRBD2 (6 bases). Germline-derived CDR1 and CDR2 are MNHEY and SVGAGI. There are 14 residues in the CDR3. Trimming took off 6 bases at V and 7 bases at J, with 16 bases between the two ends. CDR3 residues: CASSAYDGGNIQYF. CDR3 coding DNA: TGTGCCAGCAGCGCCTATGATGGGGGGAACATTCAGTACTTC.

The V gene is TRBV6-5, the J gene TRBJ2-7, with D hard to call. This CDR3 spans 12 amino acids. V lost 5 bases to trimming and J lost 7 bases, with 12 bases between them. CDR1 is MNHEY, CDR2 SVGAGI, per germline. The DNA for the CDR3 is TGTGCCAGCAGTCCCTCAGAGAGGGAGCAGTACTTC. Translated, it gives CASSPSEREQYF.

Here the CDR3 DNA reads TGTGCCATCAGTGACTTAGCGGGAGGGCCCTACGAGCAGTACTTC. This gives the protein CAISDLAGGPYEQYF. The rearrangement links TRBV10-3 to TRBJ2-7, with 11 positions matching TRBD2. CDR1 ENHRY and CDR2 SYGVKD come from the germline V gene. The J segment lost 2 bases and the V segment lost 3 bases, leaving 3 bases of the junction unmatched. The CDR3 has 15 amino acids.

The J gene is TRBJ2-7, the V gene TRBV5-6; either TRBD1 or TRBD2 may fit D (5 bases each). The DNA end is more similar to TRBJ2-5, so the J call may be wrong. The CDR3 has 16 residues. Germline V CDR1 and CDR2: SGHDT, YYEEEE. The CDR3: CASSLVSDPRGETQYF. The CDR3, as DNA: TGTGCCAGCAGCTTGGTCTCGGACCCGAGGGGAGAGACCCAGTACTTC.